Shown below are 29 T cell receptor beta chains from a single sample sequenced in a study of cytomegalovirus exposure and HLA in healthy donors. Amplification used 60 Vbeta primers and 13 Jbeta primers. The repertoire was sequenced with immunoSEQ multiplex PCR; TCRdb's copy has only in-frame clones and lacks some. The profile shows around 76,000 clones, approximately 70% of them singletons. The specimen was PBMCs. These receptors were collected from a woman aged 45-65 years in good health and CMV-seropositive.

The chain has TRBV18 and TRBJ1-1; TRBD1 matches 7 bases. V lost 4 bases and J lost 1; bases outside the gene matches: 6. The germline V gene encodes CDR1 KGHSH and CDR2 LQKENI. This CDR3 spans 15 amino acids. Here the CDR3 reads CASSLFRDRNTEAFF. In nucleotides, the CDR3 is TGTGCCAGCTCACTCTTCCGGGACAGGAACACTGAAGCTTTCTTT.

The chain combines TRBV7-6 with TRBJ2-6; D gene ambiguous. The V end lost 1 base, the J end lost 3 bases, and 4 bases lay between the germline ends. CDR1 is SGHVS, CDR2 FNYEAQ, per germline. This CDR3 region has 14 residues. Here the CDR3 DNA reads TGTGCCAGCAGCTTAGTCGGTGGGGCCAACGTCCTGACTTTC. Its translation: CASSLVGGANVLTF.

The J gene is TRBJ1-5, the V gene TRBV4-3; the D is unclear. This CDR3 region has 15 residues. V was shortened by 0 bases and J by 2 bases, with 8 bases between the two germline ends. The germline V gene encodes CDR1 LGHNA and CDR2 YSLEER. The DNA for the CDR3 is TGCGCCAGCAGCCAAGATAAAGGAGGCAATCAGCCCCAGCATTTT. This gives the protein CASSQDKGGNQPQHF.

J is TRBJ1-5 and V is TRBV28; no definite D call. V was cut by 3 bases and J by 2 bases, with 11 bases left in between. The germline CDR1 and CDR2 sequences are MDHEN and SYDVKM. CDR3 length: 15 residues. The DNA of the CDR3 is TGTGCCAGCAGTTTCGAGCTGATAGGCAATCAGCCCCAGCATTTT. This gives the protein CASSFELIGNQPQHF. Variable domain in full (rest from reference TRBV28 and TRBJ1-5): DVKVTQSSRYLVKRTGEKVFLECVQDMDHENMFWYRQDPGLGLRLIYFSYDVKMKEKGDIPEGYSVSREKKERFSLILESASTNQTSMYLCASSFELIGNQPQHFGDGTRLSIL.

The chain links TRBV2 to TRBJ1-3; 9 nucleotides match TRBD1. The V gene end was trimmed by 5 bases and the J gene end by 5 bases; junction bases not matched to a gene: 4. The germline gives CDR1 SNHLY, CDR2 FYNNEI. This CDR3 region has 14 residues. As DNA, the CDR3 is TGTGCCAGCAGTCCGGGACAGGGAAGAAACACCATATATTTT. This encodes CASSPGQGRNTIYF.

This chain joins TRBV5-1 and TRBJ2-3, with D possibly TRBD1 on 6 matching bases. Deletions cut 0 bases from V and 3 bases from J, with 11 bases between. The CDR3 runs to 15 residues. Germline CDR1 and CDR2: SGHRS and YFSETQ. The CDR3 is CASSLGGQGTDTQYF. Here the CDR3 DNA reads TGCGCCAGCAGCTTGGGGGGGCAGGGGACAGATACGCAGTATTTT.

The chain carries TRBV6-4 and TRBJ2-3; 9 bases match TRBD2. There are 15 residues in the CDR3. The V gene's germline CDR1 is MRHNA and CDR2 SNTAGT. The V gene end was trimmed by 3 bases and the J gene end by 5 bases; junction bases not matched to a gene: 6. CDR3: CASSESSGGKDTQYF. The CDR3 nucleotides are TGTGCCAGCAGTGAAAGTAGCGGGGGTAAAGATACGCAGTATTTT.

The V and J genes are TRBV7-9 and TRBJ2-3; 8 bases fit TRBD1. The V segment lost 4 bases and the J segment 3 bases; nucleotides outside the gene matches: 6. The CDR3 covers 15 residues. Germline V CDR1 and CDR2: SEHNR, FQNEAQ (reference sequence). The CDR3, as DNA: TGTGCCAGCAGCTCGGACAGGGCCGCGACAGATACGCAGTATTTT. It encodes CASSSDRAATDTQYF. The variable domain in full, with the rest retrieved from reference TRBV7-9 and TRBJ2-3, is DTGVSQNPRHKITKRGQNVTFRCDPISEHNRLYWYRQTLGQGPEFLTYFQNEAQLEKSRLLSDRFSAERPKGSFSTLEIQRTEQGDSAMYLCASSSDRAATDTQYFGPGTRLTVL.

For the CDR3, the DNA is TGTGCCAGCAGTCAACAGGGAACTGGCACAGATACGCAGTATTTT. This translates into CASSQQGTGTDTQYF. The chain uses TRBV6-1 and TRBJ2-3, with D perhaps TRBD1 (6 bases). The CDR3 covers 15 residues. Trimming took off 5 bases at V and 1 base at J, with 13 bases between the two ends. The germline gives CDR1 MNHNS, CDR2 SASEGT.

This clone was seen only a few times. The chain combines TRBV6-4 with TRBJ2-3, with 8 nucleotides matching TRBD2. The V and J ends lost 0 bases and 4 bases, in that order; junction bases with no gene match: 9. The CDR3 consists of 17 residues. Germline CDR1 and CDR2: MRHNA and SNTAGT. The CDR3 region has the DNA TGTGCCAGCAGTGACTCGGCTCCGGGACTAGTGTCAGATACGCAGTATTTT. Amino acid sequence: CASSDSAPGLVSDTQYF.

V and J are TRBV27 and TRBJ1-5; D ambiguous. Germline-derived CDR1 and CDR2 are MNHEY and SMNVEV (reference sequence). V was trimmed by 5 bases and J by 5 bases, leaving 19 bases between them. The CDR3 runs to 16 residues. For the CDR3, the DNA is TGTGCCAGCAGTCCCCGCTTTGTGAGGAGAGATCAGCCCCAGCATTTT. It translates to CASSPRFVRRDQPQHF.

This clone was seen only once. V usage is TRBV9 and J usage is TRBJ2-1; D call uncertain. Germline values: CDR1 SGDLS, CDR2 YYNGEE. This CDR3 is 15 amino acids long. V lost 3 bases, J lost 0 bases, and 10 bases lay in between. The CDR3 loop is CASSASSSSYNEQFF. The CDR3 nucleotides read TGTGCCAGCAGCGCCTCGTCCAGCTCCTACAATGAGCAGTTCTTC.

This clone is a singleton in its sample. This rearrangement joins TRBV4-3 to TRBJ2-5; D unresolved. Trimming shortened V by 4 bases and J by 5 bases, and 14 bases separated the two germline ends. CDR1 is LGHNA and CDR2 is YSLEER in the germline V gene. CDR3 length: 14 amino acids. CDR3 nucleotides: TGCGCCAGCAGCCCGAATTCCGTCGGGGAGACCCAGTACTTC. This sequence encodes CASSPNSVGETQYF.

The CDR3 loop is CASSLRQGGYTF. The CDR3 nucleotides read TGTGCCAGCAGCCTTAGACAGGGTGGCTACACCTTC. This chain connects TRBV7-8 to TRBJ1-2, with 7 bases fitting TRBD1. The J segment lost 7 bases and the V segment lost 5 bases, leaving 4 bases of the junction unmatched. Germline V gene lookup returns CDR1 SGHVS and CDR2 FQNEAQ. The CDR3 consists of 12 residues. The full variable domain, with the rest looked up from reference TRBV7-8 and TRBJ1-2, is GAGVSQSPRYKVAKRGQDVALRCDPISGHVSLFWYQQALGQGPEFLTYFQNEAQLDKSGLPSDRFFAERPEGSVSTLKIQRTQQEDSAVYLCASSLRQGGYTFGSGTRLTVV.

The chain couples TRBV28 to TRBJ2-7; 9 bases map to TRBD1. V shed 7 bases, J shed 4 bases, and the junction held 8 bases outside the gene matches. CDR3 length: 14 residues. Looked up from germline, CDR1 is MDHEN and CDR2 is SYDVKM. Here the CDR3 DNA reads TGTGCCAGCAACCTACAGGGGGCTCGGTACGAGCAGTACTTC. As protein: CASNLQGARYEQYF.

This clone appeared a few times. The genes are TRBV7-9 and TRBJ2-1; 7 bases map to TRBD2. Looked up from germline, CDR1 is SEHNR and CDR2 is FQNEAQ (reference sequence). The CDR3 is made up of 16 amino acids. Trimming cost V 5 bases and J 1 base; bases outside gene matches: 8. CDR3 residues: CASSGPAGYSYNEQFF. As DNA, the CDR3 is TGTGCCAGCAGCGGTCCAGCGGGGTATTCCTACAATGAGCAGTTCTTC.

CDR3 region: CDSNKDGGDTIYF. For the CDR3, the DNA is TGTGATTCCAACAAAGATGGAGGGGACACCATATATTTT. V usage is TRBV21-1 and J usage is TRBJ1-3. TRBV21-1 is a documented pseudogene. The CDR3 runs to 13 residues.

With regard to this clone: At one boundary the junction diverges from the germline segment, which might be a read error. The chain employs TRBV5-1 and TRBJ1-2; TRBD1 matches at 12 bases. The CDR3 loop spans 13 amino acids. Germline V gene data show CDR1 as SGHRS and CDR2 as YFSETQ. Here the CDR3 reads CASSLAGQGALFF. CDR3 sequence (DNA): TGCGCCAGCAGCTTGGCGGGACAGGGGGCCCTTTTCTTC.

The chain is built from TRBV5-5 and TRBJ2-1, with TRBD2 matching 10 bases. Germline V gene data show CDR1 as SGHKS and CDR2 as YYEKEE (reference sequence). The CDR3 has 14 residues. The J segment lost 9 bases and the V segment lost 4 bases, leaving 7 bases of the junction unmatched. This CDR3 is CASSQGTSAREQFF. The CDR3 bases are TGTGCCAGCAGCCAAGGGACTAGCGCGCGTGAGCAGTTCTTC.

DNA of the CDR3: TGTGCCAGCAGTTCCGGGACAGAGGCTCAGCCCCAGCATTTT. It yields the protein CASSSGTEAQPQHF. The J gene is TRBJ1-5, the V gene TRBV28, with 7 nucleotides matching TRBD1. The J segment lost 6 bases and the V segment lost 4 bases, leaving 6 bases of the junction unmatched. The CDR3 sequence is 14 residues long. Per the germline V gene, CDR1 is MDHEN and CDR2 is SYDVKM.

Remarks on this clone: The junction shows a germline mismatch at one end, possibly a read error. V gene TRBV19 combines with J gene TRBJ1-2; D possibly corresponds to TRBD1 (5 bases). CDR1 is LNHDA and CDR2 is SQIVND in the germline V gene (reference sequence). The length of the CDR3 is 11 residues. CDR3 sequence: CASSATVLLNF. The CDR3, as DNA: TGTGCCAGTAGTGCGACAGTTCTGCTCAACTTC.

The chain joins TRBV9 to TRBJ1-5; 8 nucleotides line up with TRBD1. The V segment lost 3 bases and the J segment 5 bases; nucleotides outside the gene matches: 4. The CDR3 is 14 residues long. CDR1 and CDR2 from the germline V gene are SGDLS and YYNGEE. The CDR3 loop is CASSGGQGDQPQHF. As DNA, the CDR3 is TGTGCCAGCAGCGGCGGACAGGGAGATCAGCCCCAGCATTTT.

The V and J genes are TRBV5-1 and TRBJ1-2; D ambiguous. This CDR3 is 15 amino acids long. CDR1 is SGHRS and CDR2 is YFSETQ in the germline V gene. V lost 1 base to trimming and J lost 4 bases, with 14 bases between them. The CDR3 loop is CASSLSPGTAYGYTF. CDR3 sequence (DNA): TGCGCCAGCAGCTTGTCTCCGGGAACCGCCTATGGCTACACCTTC.

This sequence joins TRBV7-2 and TRBJ2-1; D is possibly TRBD2 (6 bases). Trimming took off 2 bases at V and 3 bases at J, with 8 bases between the two ends. CDR3 length equals 14 residues. CDR1 is SGHTA, CDR2 FQGNSA, per germline. CDR3 sequence: CASSLLASYNEQFF. The CDR3 bases are TGTGCCAGCAGCTTACTAGCGAGCTACAATGAGCAGTTCTTC.

This clone was counted a few times. Other DNA sequences in the sample encode the same CDR3. The rearrangement links TRBV18 to TRBJ2-3; perhaps TRBD2 as D (5 bases). Deletions cut 0 bases from V and 1 base from J, with 8 bases between. This CDR3 region has 15 residues. The germline gives CDR1 KGHSH, CDR2 LQKENI. CDR3 DNA: TGTGCCAGCTCACCACCAACCGGGGGCACAGATACGCAGTATTTT. Amino acid sequence: CASSPPTGGTDTQYF.

With respect to this clone: Other DNA sequences in the sample encode the same CDR3. The chain carries TRBV30 and TRBJ2-5, with a possible D match to TRBD1 (6 bases). The CDR3 covers 12 residues. Germline V gene sequence: CDR1 GTSNPN, CDR2 SVGIG (reference sequence). Trimming took off 0 bases at V and 5 bases at J, with 7 bases between the two ends. The DNA of the CDR3 is TGTGCCTGGAGTGTTCAGGGGGAGACCCAGTACTTC. Translation: CAWSVQGETQYF.

The chain employs TRBV5-1 and TRBJ2-7, with 7 bases identical to TRBD1. This CDR3 region has 14 residues. CDR1 and CDR2 (germline): SGHRS, YFSETQ. The V segment lost 4 bases and the J segment 2 bases; nucleotides outside the gene matches: 6. In DNA, the CDR3 is TGCGCCAGCAGCAAAGGGACAGCCCCCTACGAGCAGTACTTC. Its protein is CASSKGTAPYEQYF.

This chain uses TRBV14 with TRBJ2-7; 8 bases are shared with TRBD1. This CDR3 is built from 17 residues. V trimming: 1 base; J trimming: 6 bases; junction bases outside the gene matches: 14. Germline V gene sequence: CDR1 SGHDN, CDR2 FVKESK. The CDR3 region has the DNA TGTGCCAGCAGCCAAGGCTACCCCGAGACAGGGGTAGGCGAGCAGTACTTC. This encodes CASSQGYPETGVGEQYF.

This chain links TRBV7-3 with TRBJ2-7; TRBD1 matches at 12 bases. CDR1 is SGHTA, CDR2 FQGTGA, per germline. V was clipped by 5 bases and J by 5 bases; unmatched bases: 10. The CDR3 loop spans 16 amino acids. CDR3 sequence reads: CASSPLGDRGLHEQYF. CDR3 bases: TGTGCCAGCAGCCCCCTGGGGGACAGGGGGCTACACGAGCAGTACTTC. The variable domain in full, completed from reference TRBV7-3 and TRBJ2-7, reads GAGVSQTPSNKVTEKGKYVELRCDPISGHTALYWYRQSLGQGPEFLIYFQGTGAADDSGLPNDRFFAVRPEGSVSTLKIQRTERGDSAVYLCASSPLGDRGLHEQYFGPGTRLTVT.